This T cell receptor beta chain was recovered during a study of radiation and T cells in renal cell carcinoma. Profiled with immunoSEQ multiplex PCR; TCRdb holds only in-frame clones, not every one. The sample includes more than 75,000 clones, 86% of them seen just once. Per germline, CDR1 KGHSH and CDR2 LQKENI. Trimming removed 5 bases from V and 5 bases from J, with 11 bases in between. The CDR3 is 13 residues long. Indicated time point: blood 2 weeks post-SBRT. Treatment reported: 15 Gy SBRT to primary tumor, nephrectomy 4 weeks later. This material consisted of blood, taken from a patient whose treatment included radiotherapy and nephrectomy. The TCR originated in a woman aged 50 to 60 with renal cell carcinoma. This rearrangement joins TRBV18 to TRBJ2-3; D is uncertain. Here the CDR3 reads CASSRLIGDTQYF. The CDR3 DNA reads as TGTGCCAGCTCAAGGCTTATCGGAGATACGCAGTATTTT.